These T cell receptor beta chains were read from a single sample in a study of cytomegalovirus exposure and HLA in healthy donors. This table comes from immunoSEQ multiplex PCR, and its TCRdb copy is limited to in-frame clones, with some not included. The profile shows about 150,000 clones, 80% to 85% of them singletons. The sample consisted of PBMCs. These receptors were obtained from a boy aged 2 to 9 in good health and CMV-seronegative. Both conserved end residues are part of each CDR3. The D gene is left open where the match is weak. Rows give clone size only sometimes, using once, few, many, or a class for an expanded clone.

TGTGCCAGCAGTTTAGGGGGGGCCACAGATACGCAGTATTTT,CASSLGGATDTQYF,.,TRBV28,.,TRBJ2-3
TGTGCCAGCAGCCCAGGAGTGAGGGCTGTAACCTACGAGCAGTACTTC,CASSPGVRAVTYEQYF,.,TRBV14,.,TRBJ2-7
TGCGCCAGCAGCTTGCTCGCGGTGTCCTACGAGCAGTACTTC,CASSLLAVSYEQYF,.,TRBV5-1,few,TRBJ2-7
TGTGCCATCAGTGATGGACAGGGGATGACCTACGAGCAGTACTTC,CAISDGQGMTYEQYF,TRBD1,TRBV10-3,.,TRBJ2-7
TGCGCCAGCAGCTTGGGTTCGAGGGAGACCCAGTACTTC,CASSLGSRETQYF,.,TRBV5-1,.,TRBJ2-5
TGTGCCAGCAGTGGGGGACAGGGGGGATCCTATGGCTACACCTTC,CASSGGQGGSYGYTF,TRBD1,TRBV6-1,once,TRBJ1-2
TGTGCCAGTAGTATAGAAGTAGGACAGGGGGGTCAGCCCCAGCATTTT,CASSIEVGQGGQPQHF,TRBD1,TRBV19,few,TRBJ1-5
TGTGCCAGCAGTTTATCTCTAGCGGGATGGGGTGGGAATGAGCAGTTCTTC,CASSLSLAGWGGNEQFF,TRBD2,TRBV27,.,TRBJ2-1
TGTGCCAGCAGCCTTGCTGGCATTGACGAGCAGTACTTC,CASSLAGIDEQYF,.,TRBV7-2,once,TRBJ2-7
TGTGCCAGCAGCTTGTGGCAGACTACCTACGAGCAGTACTTC,CASSLWQTTYEQYF,.,TRBV5-8,once,TRBJ2-7
TGTGCCTGGAGCGGGACAGGGCTTGATGGCTACACCTTC,CAWSGTGLDGYTF,TRBD1,TRBV30,.,TRBJ1-2
TGTGCCAGCAGCTTATCAGGTTCTAATGAGCAGTTCTTC,CASSLSGSNEQFF,.,TRBV9,.,TRBJ2-1
TGCGCCAGCAGCTTGGGGACAGGGACCCACTATGGCTACACCTTC,CASSLGTGTHYGYTF,TRBD1,TRBV5-1,.,TRBJ1-2
TGTGCCAGCAGCCCCCTGGCGGGGCCACAGCGAAACACCGGGGAGCTGTTTTTT,CASSPLAGPQRNTGELFF,.,TRBV7-3,few,TRBJ2-2
TGCCCCGAGCGGGGGAGTTGGTCCTACGAGCAGTACTTC,CPERGSWSYEQYF,TRBD2,TRBV5-1,.,TRBJ2-7
TGTGCCAGCAGCGTTGAGGGAGTTCTAGATACGCAGTATTTT,CASSVEGVLDTQYF,.,TRBV9,.,TRBJ2-3
TGCGCCAGCAGCCTCAGGGATCTAACCTACGAGCAGTACTTC,CASSLRDLTYEQYF,.,TRBV5-1,.,TRBJ2-7
TGTGCCAGCAGCCAGAAAACAGGGATGAACACTGAAGCTTTCTTT,CASSQKTGMNTEAFF,.,TRBV7-9,once,TRBJ1-1
TGCGCCAGCACGCCGGCGGGCACAGATACGCAGTATTTT,CASTPAGTDTQYF,.,TRBV4-1,.,TRBJ2-3
TGTGCCAGCAGTTTACAGGACGTGAACACTGAAGCTTTCTTT,CASSLQDVNTEAFF,.,TRBV6-5,.,TRBJ1-1
TGTGCCACCAGCCCCGGACAGGGGGTTTTGAATTCACCCCTCCACTTT,CATSPGQGVLNSPLHF,TRBD1,TRBV15,.,TRBJ1-6
TGTTCCAGCAGCTTAGGTCCCGCGGGGGGAAACACCATATATTTT,CSSSLGPAGGNTIYF,.,TRBV7-9,once,TRBJ1-3
TGTGCCAGCGGTAATTCGGGACAGGCCGTAAACACCATATATTTT,CASGNSGQAVNTIYF,TRBD1,TRBV28,.,TRBJ1-3
TGTGCCAGCAGCTTACGGACCAACAGACAGGGATACACCGGGGAGCTGTTTTTT,CASSLRTNRQGYTGELFF,TRBD1,TRBV7-3,.,TRBJ2-2
TGTGCCAGCAGCTTAAGAGTTGGCGGTACAGATACGCAGTATTTT,CASSLRVGGTDTQYF,.,TRBV5-6,.,TRBJ2-3
TGTGCCAGTAGTATTAGCGGGAGGGCCGATCGGGAGCAGTACTTC,CASSISGRADREQYF,TRBD2,TRBV19,.,TRBJ2-7
TGTGCCAGCAGCTTGGGGGGAGGGAGGACAGATACGCAGTATTTT,CASSLGGGRTDTQYF,TRBD2,TRBV7-2,.,TRBJ2-3
TGTGCCAGCAGTTACGAGGAAGAGACCCAGTACTTC,CASSYEEETQYF,.,TRBV6-6,.,TRBJ2-5
TGTGCCAGCAGTTTATCATCCACTAGCGGGGCCAATGAGCAGTTCTTC,CASSLSSTSGANEQFF,TRBD2,TRBV27,.,TRBJ2-1